This TCR beta chain was recorded in a study of cytomegalovirus exposure and HLA in healthy donors. Study-level findings and limits: In terms of immune exposure information, only CMV serostatus was available. Despite most TCR sequences being rare, some public TCRs occurred in many donors.

A multiplex PCR was run with 60 Vbeta primers and 13 Jbeta primers. Measured with immunoSEQ multiplex PCR; TCRdb has only the in-frame clones, and not every one. This sample has over 100,000 clones, with less than 80% found just once. For this clone: Its antigen remains unidentified.

V shed 2 bases and J shed 10 bases, with 18 bases lying between them. The CDR3 is made up of 15 amino acids. Per germline, CDR1 SSHAT and CDR2 FNYEAQ (reference sequence). The V call is TRBV7-7, the J call TRBJ1-5, with unresolved D. The sample comprised PBMCs. The receptor was derived from a man aged 45 to 65 in good health and CMV-seropositive. CDR3 in amino acids: CASSLFFRDCRPQHF. The CDR3 DNA reads as TGTGCCAGCAGCTTATTTTTCCGGGATTGTCGACCCCAGCATTTT.